The source of this T cell receptor beta chain is a study of blood T cell repertoires in COVID-19. Comments on this clone: The sample contains more than one DNA sequence encoding this CDR3.

The V end was cut by 2 bases, the J end by 0 bases, with 4 bases between. The CDR3 totals 13 residues. Germline V gene lookup returns CDR1 SGHTA and CDR2 FQGNSA. In the original workflow: Estimated nucleated cell counts came from reference gene primer amplification. This table comes from immunoSEQ multiplex PCR, and its TCRdb copy is limited to in-frame clones, with some not included. Clonal size and the V and J genes are those of that table, whereas D and trimming came from the DNA. The table records 150,000 to 250,000 clones, about 80% of them present only once. This TCR was recovered from a human donor with acute or convalescent COVID-19. The donor label of this sample is uncertain. The sequenced material came from peripheral blood. V usage is TRBV7-2 and J usage is TRBJ1-2; D uncertain. CDR3 sequence (DNA): TGTGCCAGCAGCTTATCAGCTAACTATGGCTACACCTTC. Protein: CASSLSANYGYTF.